This is a list of T cell receptor beta chains from one sample in a study of early T cells in non-severe SARS-CoV-2 infection. TCRdb reprocessed the 5' RACE reads via MiXCR and lists one record per CDR3 protein. The sample contains 25,000 to 35,000 distinct CDR3 sequences, approximately 7% of which appear only once. Sequencing used whole blood. These receptors all stem from an adult who was a healthcare worker with PCR-confirmed SARS-CoV-2 infection or an uninfected control (not recorded which). Each CDR3 is given with its conserved first and last residue. A D gene is named only where the DNA matches it firmly. Expanded clones get a size class; other rows say once, few or many, or leave the size out.

d_call	clone_size	v_call	j_call	cdr3_nt	cdr3_aa
TRBD1	many	TRBV5-1	TRBJ1-1	TGCGCCAGCAGCGACAGGGGGCCGAACACTGAAGCTTTCTTT	CASSDRGPNTEAFF
NA	many	TRBV12-3/TRBV12-4	TRBJ1-3	TGTGCCAGTAATTTCGCCGGAAACACCATATATTTT	CASNFAGNTIYF
NA	medium-sized	TRBV7-2	TRBJ2-7	TGTGCCAGCAGCTCCTTATCGACTACAGGGCACTACGAGCAGTACTTC	CASSSLSTTGHYEQYF
NA	medium-sized	TRBV6-5	TRBJ2-1	TGTGCCAGCAGTTACTCCCCTAGCAGAACCAATGAGCAGTTCTTC	CASSYSPSRTNEQFF
NA	many	TRBV7-9	TRBJ1-2	TGTGCCAGCAGCTTGGTAGGGACCTGGTATGGCTACACCTTC	CASSLVGTWYGYTF
NA	many	TRBV27	TRBJ2-1	TGTGCCAGCAGGGACGGGATCTACAATGAGCAGTTCTTC	CASRDGIYNEQFF
NA	many	TRBV6-2/TRBV6-3	TRBJ2-3	TGTGCCAGCAGCCGAGCGCTGTTCACAGATACGCAGTATTTT	CASSRALFTDTQYF
NA	many	TRBV7-2	TRBJ2-5	TGTGCCAGCAGCTTAAGGTCTGCGATCCAAGAGACCCAGTACTTC	CASSLRSAIQETQYF
NA	NA	TRBV19	TRBJ1-2	TGTGCCAGTACCCCAACAGGGAACTATGGCTACACCTTC	CASTPTGNYGYTF
TRBD2	many	TRBV28	TRBJ2-3	TGTGCCAGCAGTTCATTAGCGGGATGGAGTACAGATACGCAGTATTTT	CASSSLAGWSTDTQYF
TRBD2	many	TRBV12-3/TRBV12-4	TRBJ2-1	TGTGCCCTCCGGACTAGCGGGAGCGATGAGCAGTTCTTC	CALRTSGSDEQFF
NA	many	TRBV4-1	TRBJ2-5	TGCGCCAGCAGCCACCTTTTAAGACAGGGGAGGGAAGAGACCCAGTACTTC	CASSHLLRQGREETQYF
NA	many	TRBV2	TRBJ2-5	TGTGCCAGCAGCCCCTTGGGGCACCAAGAGACCCAGTACTTC	CASSPLGHQETQYF
NA	NA	TRBV7-2	TRBJ2-7	TGTGCCAGCAGCTTAACAGAAATCTACGAGCAGTACTTC	CASSLTEIYEQYF
TRBD1	many	TRBV15	TRBJ2-7	TGTGCCACCAGCAGAGTTCCAAATCTCCCCCTGACAGGGAGCTTC	CATSRVPNLPLTGSF
TRBD1	many	TRBV7-7	TRBJ2-5	TGTGCCAGCAGCCCGGACAGGGTAGAGACCCAGTACTTC	CASSPDRVETQYF
NA	many	TRBV25-1	TRBJ2-7	TGTGCCAGCACTGTCAACTCCTACGAGCAGTACTTC	CASTVNSYEQYF
TRBD1	many	TRBV7-9	TRBJ1-1	TGTGCCAGCAGCTTCACAGGGGGCACTGAAGCTTTCTTT	CASSFTGGTEAFF
TRBD2	many	TRBV4-3	TRBJ2-5	TGCGCCAGCAGCCAAGATGGAGCGGGAGCCCTTCAAGAGACCCAGTACTTC	CASSQDGAGALQETQYF
TRBD1	NA	TRBV3-1	TRBJ1-3	TGTGCCAGCAGCCTTGGACAGGGTGAAGGAAACACCATATATTTT	CASSLGQGEGNTIYF
TRBD1	many	TRBV7-2	TRBJ1-5	TGTGCCAGCAGCTTAGCTGGGACAGGGGGCCAACAGCCCCAGCATTTT	CASSLAGTGGQQPQHF
NA	NA	TRBV28	TRBJ2-1	TGTGCCAGCAGACCAATCACCTACAATGAGCAGTTCTTC	CASRPITYNEQFF
NA	many	TRBV19	TRBJ1-1	TGTGCCAGTAGTATAAAAGGGGACACTGAAGCTTTCTTT	CASSIKGDTEAFF
TRBD2	many	TRBV20-1	TRBJ2-1	TGCAGTGCTAGAGCCCTACCGACTAGCGCGCCTTCCTACAATGAGCAGTTCTTC	CSARALPTSAPSYNEQFF
NA	NA	TRBV12-3/TRBV12-4	TRBJ2-1	TGTGCCAGCAGCTCTACGGGCCCCATCGTCGAGCAGTTCTTC	CASSSTGPIVEQFF
TRBD2	medium-sized	TRBV5-8	TRBJ2-3	TGTGCCAGCAGCGGCGGACTAGCGGTCAGGCATACGCAGTATTTT	CASSGGLAVRHTQYF
NA	NA	TRBV10-3	TRBJ1-2	TGTGCCATCAGTGAGAAGGTCCTCTATGGCTACACCTTC	CAISEKVLYGYTF
TRBD2	few	TRBV20-1	TRBJ2-3	TGCAGCACGGGGGGAGATCAGGATACGCAGTATTTT	CSTGGDQDTQYF
TRBD2	few	TRBV4-3	TRBJ2-5	TGCGCCAGCAGCCCTACGGGGGGGCAAGAGACCCAGTACTTC	CASSPTGGQETQYF
NA	many	TRBV12-3/TRBV12-4	TRBJ2-1	TGTGCCAGCAGAAAGGGGGGGACGGAGTTTCAGGAGTTCTTC	CASRKGGTEFQEFF
TRBD1	few	TRBV20-1	TRBJ2-7	TGCAGTGCTAGATCGCGTGGGACAGCCTACGAGCAGTACTTC	CSARSRGTAYEQYF
TRBD2	many	TRBV7-8	TRBJ2-1	TGTGCCAGCAAGGGCACTAGCGCCTACAATGAGCAGTTCTTC	CASKGTSAYNEQFF
NA	many	TRBV28	TRBJ1-1	TGTGCCAGCAGTTTCTCGGGGGGCAGGAACACTGAAGCTTTCTTT	CASSFSGGRNTEAFF
NA	many	TRBV10-3	TRBJ2-3	TGTGCCATCAGTGACGGAGGCACAGATACGCAGTATTTT	CAISDGGTDTQYF
NA	many	TRBV30	TRBJ2-3	TGTGCCTGGAGTGTACAAGTTGGGAGCACAGATACGCAGTATTTT	CAWSVQVGSTDTQYF
TRBD2	many	TRBV5-4	TRBJ2-7	TGTGCCAGCAGCTTGCCGGGAGGGGCCCACGAGCAGTACTTC	CASSLPGGAHEQYF
NA	many	TRBV7-3	TRBJ2-3	TGTGCCAGCAGCCCGGGGTGGAGCTCAGATACGCAGTATTTT	CASSPGWSSDTQYF
TRBD1	once	TRBV12-3/TRBV12-4	TRBJ2-5	TGTGCCAGCAGTTTAGCTGGGACAGGATACCAAGAGACCCAGTACTTC	CASSLAGTGYQETQYF
NA	many	TRBV6-5	TRBJ2-3	TGTGCCAGCAGTTACTACAGCTTGGCAGATACGCAGTATTTT	CASSYYSLADTQYF
TRBD2	NA	TRBV12-3/TRBV12-4	TRBJ2-7	TGTGCCAGCTCCGGGACTAGCGGGATCGAGCAGTACTTC	CASSGTSGIEQYF
NA	many	TRBV29-1	TRBJ2-7	TGCAGCGTCCACTACTACGAGCAGTACTTC	CSVHYYEQYF
TRBD2	many	TRBV20-1	TRBJ2-7	TGCAGTGCTAGTGTAGCGGGAGAGATATTCGGCTACGAGCAGTACTTC	CSASVAGEIFGYEQYF
NA	many	TRBV24-1	TRBJ1-1	TGTGCCACCAGTGGGAACGGCGGTGAAGCTTTCTTT	CATSGNGGEAFF
NA	many	TRBV30	TRBJ2-3	TGTGCCTGGAGTGTGGGGTGGGCTAGCCGTAGCACAGATACGCAGTATTTT	CAWSVGWASRSTDTQYF
TRBD2	many	TRBV10-2	TRBJ2-1	TGCGCCAGCAGTGAGTCGGTCGGGAGGGCCAATGAGCAGTTCTTC	CASSESVGRANEQFF
TRBD2	NA	TRBV2	TRBJ2-5	TGTGCCAGCAGTCGGGACTATAGCCGCCAAGAGACCCAGTACTTC	CASSRDYSRQETQYF
NA	many	TRBV5-1	TRBJ2-7	TGCGCCAGCAGCTTTGAGCGCTCAGGGGTACTCAGCCACGAGCAGTACTTC	CASSFERSGVLSHEQYF